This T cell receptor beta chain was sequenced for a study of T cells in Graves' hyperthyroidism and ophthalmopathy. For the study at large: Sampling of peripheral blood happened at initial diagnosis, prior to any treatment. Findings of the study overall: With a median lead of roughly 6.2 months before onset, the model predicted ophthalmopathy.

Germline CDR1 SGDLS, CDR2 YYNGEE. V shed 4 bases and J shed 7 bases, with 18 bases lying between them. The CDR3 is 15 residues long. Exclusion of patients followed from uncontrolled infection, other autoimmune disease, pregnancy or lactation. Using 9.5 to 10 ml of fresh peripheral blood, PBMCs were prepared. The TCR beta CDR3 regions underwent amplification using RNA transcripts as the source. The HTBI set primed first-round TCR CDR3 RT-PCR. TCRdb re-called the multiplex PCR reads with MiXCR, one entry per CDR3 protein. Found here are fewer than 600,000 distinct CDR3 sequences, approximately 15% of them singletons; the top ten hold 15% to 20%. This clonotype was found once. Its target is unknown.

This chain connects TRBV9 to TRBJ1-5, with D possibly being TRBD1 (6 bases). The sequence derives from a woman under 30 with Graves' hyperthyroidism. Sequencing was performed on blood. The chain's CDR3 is CASSIGGARSQPQHF. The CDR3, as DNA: TGTGCCAGCAGCATAGGGGGGGCTCGTTCGCAGCCCCAGCATTTT.